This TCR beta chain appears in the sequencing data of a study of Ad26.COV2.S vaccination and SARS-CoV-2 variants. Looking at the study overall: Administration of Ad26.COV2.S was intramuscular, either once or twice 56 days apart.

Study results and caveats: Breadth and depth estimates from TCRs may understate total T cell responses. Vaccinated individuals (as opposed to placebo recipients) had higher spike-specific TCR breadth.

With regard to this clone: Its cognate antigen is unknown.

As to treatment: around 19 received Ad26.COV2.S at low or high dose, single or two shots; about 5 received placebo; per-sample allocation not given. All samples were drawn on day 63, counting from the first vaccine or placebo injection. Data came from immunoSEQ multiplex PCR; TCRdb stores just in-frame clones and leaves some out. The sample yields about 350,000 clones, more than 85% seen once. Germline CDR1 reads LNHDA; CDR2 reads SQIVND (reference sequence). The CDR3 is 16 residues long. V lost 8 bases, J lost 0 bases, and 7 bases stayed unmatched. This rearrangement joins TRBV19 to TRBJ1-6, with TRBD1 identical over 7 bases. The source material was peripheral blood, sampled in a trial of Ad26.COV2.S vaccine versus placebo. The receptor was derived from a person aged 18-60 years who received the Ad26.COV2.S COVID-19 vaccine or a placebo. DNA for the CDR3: TGTGCCAGTCGCCAACAGGGGAGCTCCTATAATTCACCCCTCCACTTT. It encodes CASRQQGSSYNSPLHF.